Listed here are 22 T cell receptor beta chains from one sample, sequenced in a study of PD-1 blockade in classical Hodgkin lymphoma. Some clones are missing from TCRdb's copy, which holds only in-frame ones; the method was immunoSEQ multiplex PCR. Of roughly 16,000 clones listed, approximately 90% are singletons. This sample's time point: newly diagnosed, previously untreated cHL patient sample. Purified CD4+ T cells were obtained from thawed PBMCs through magnetic negative selection. The sequenced material came from CD4+ T cells from blood. The receptors here all came from a human donor with classical Hodgkin lymphoma.

The CDR3 reads CATSRGGGGRVYEQYF. Written as DNA, the CDR3 is TGTGCCACCAGCAGAGGGGGAGGCGGGAGGGTCTACGAGCAGTACTTC. The chain couples TRBV15 to TRBJ2-7; 9 positions match TRBD2. V lost 1 base to trimming and J lost 3 bases; unmatched junction nucleotides: 7. Germline CDR1 reads LNHNV; CDR2 reads YYDKDF (reference sequence). The CDR3 sequence is 16 residues long. The complete variable domain, with remaining parts taken from reference TRBV15 and TRBJ2-7, reads DAMVIQNPRYQVTQFGKPVTLSCSQTLNHNVMYWYQQKSSQAPKLLFHYYDKDFNNEADTPDNFQSRRPNTSFCFLDIRSPGLGDTAMYLCATSRGGGGRVYEQYFGPGTRLTVT.

The V and J genes are TRBV6-1 and TRBJ2-3; maybe TRBD2 (5 bases). CDR1 and CDR2 from the germline V gene are MNHNS and SASEGT. V gave up 7 bases and J gave up 2 bases, with 10 bases separating them. There are 13 residues in the CDR3. This chain's CDR3 is CASNRGFTDTQYF. Here the CDR3 DNA reads TGTGCCAGCAATCGGGGATTCACAGATACGCAGTATTTT.

The V gene is TRBV4-2, the J gene TRBJ1-2; maybe TRBD1 (5 bases). CDR3 size: 17 residues. V dropped 0 bases and J dropped 4 bases, with 18 bases sitting between them. CDR1 is LGHNA, CDR2 YNFKEQ, per germline. CDR3 nucleotide sequence: TGTGCCAGCAGCCAAGATTTGGCGGGGGTAGTCCGCTATGGCTACACCTTC. It codes for CASSQDLAGVVRYGYTF.

This clone was detected once. The J gene is TRBJ2-7, the V gene TRBV4-1; 8 bases are a match to TRBD2. This CDR3 is built from 17 residues. Germline V lookup: CDR1 MGHRA, CDR2 YSYEKL. With 0 bases clipped from V and 1 base from J, the junction kept 8 bases outside the gene matches. The chain's CDR3 is CASSQDRASGLSYEQYF. The CDR3 DNA reads as TGCGCCAGCAGCCAAGATCGGGCTAGCGGGTTATCCTACGAGCAGTACTTC.

This chain joins TRBV5-6 and TRBJ1-1, with D perhaps matching TRBD1 (5 bases). The CDR3 consists of 12 residues. Trimming cost V 3 bases and J 14 bases, with 17 bases left between them. Germline V gene lookup returns CDR1 SGHDT and CDR2 YYEEEE. The CDR3 sequence is CASSSLGNRDFF. The CDR3 DNA follows: TGTGCCAGCAGCTCCCTTGGAAACCGGGACTTCTTT.

This chain connects TRBV6-7 to TRBJ2-1; 10 nucleotides match TRBD2. TRBV6-7 is identified as an open reading frame with a role that is uncertain. The CDR3 extends over 14 amino acids. With 10 bases clipped from V and 7 bases from J, the junction kept 10 bases outside the gene matches. The DNA of the CDR3 is TGTGCCACGCCTAGCGGGAGCCTGTCGAATGAGCAGTTCTTC. It translates to CATPSGSLSNEQFF.

The chain uses TRBV28 and TRBJ2-6; D is unclear. Germline V gives CDR1 MDHEN, CDR2 SYDVKM. The CDR3 totals 15 residues. Between the trimmed V and J ends, which lost 2 bases and 0 bases, there was a span of 5 bases. The CDR3 region is CASSLLLSGANVLTF. CDR3 nucleotide sequence: TGTGCCAGCAGTTTACTGCTCTCTGGGGCCAACGTCCTGACTTTC. Using reference TRBV28 and TRBJ2-6 for the parts outside the CDR3, the full variable domain is DVKVTQSSRYLVKRTGEKVFLECVQDMDHENMFWYRQDPGLGLRLIYFSYDVKMKEKGDIPEGYSVSREKKERFSLILESASTNQTSMYLCASSLLLSGANVLTFGAGSRLTVL.

The rearrangement uses TRBV25-1 and TRBJ2-5, with a weak D call TRBD1 (6 bases). The CDR3 has 14 residues. Germline V lookup: CDR1 MGHDK, CDR2 SYGVNS. The V gene lost 6 bases and the J gene lost 5 bases, with 16 bases spanning the gap. The CDR3 nucleotides read TGTGCCAGCAGCAACACGGACAGTCAGGAGACCCAGTACTTC. Amino acid sequence: CASSNTDSQETQYF. The whole variable domain, filled in from reference TRBV25-1 and TRBJ2-5, reads EADIYQTPRYLVIGTGKKITLECSQTMGHDKMYWYQQDPGMELHLIHYSYGVNSTEKGDLSSESTVSRIRTEHFPLTLESARPSHTSQYLCASSNTDSQETQYFGPGTRLLVL.

The rearrangement joins TRBV30 to TRBJ2-2; D uncertain. The V end was cut by 8 bases, the J end by 7 bases, with 11 bases between. The CDR3 covers 11 residues. The germline V gene encodes CDR1 GTSNPN and CDR2 SVGIG (reference sequence). The CDR3 DNA follows: TGTGCCGGCAAGGAGTACGGGGAGCTGTTTTTT. This translates into CAGKEYGELFF.

V gene TRBV28 combines with J gene TRBJ2-2; 7 bases map to TRBD1. The germline gives CDR1 MDHEN, CDR2 SYDVKM. The trim removed 6 bases at V and 1 base at J, leaving 2 bases unmatched. The CDR3 covers 14 residues. The CDR3 region has the DNA TGTGCCAGCAGGAGGGGGCTGAACACCGGGGAGCTGTTTTTT. Translated: CASRRGLNTGELFF.

The chain combines TRBV11-2 with TRBJ2-1; 7 bases fit TRBD2. J was trimmed by 7 bases and V by 5 bases; bases with no gene match: 11. This CDR3 comprises 15 residues. Per germline, CDR1 SGHAT and CDR2 FQNNGV. The CDR3 reads CASSPYGGTMNEQFF. The CDR3 nucleotides read TGTGCCAGCAGCCCCTACGGGGGGACTATGAATGAGCAGTTCTTC.

This clone was seen more than once but under ten times. The chain carries TRBV14 and TRBJ1-1; D gene ambiguous. Germline lookup yields CDR1 SGHDN and CDR2 FVKESK. The CDR3 loop spans 15 amino acids. With 0 bases removed from V and 1 base from J, the gap between germline ends came to 9 bases. The CDR3 reads CASSQDWAGNTEAFF. CDR3 coding DNA: TGTGCCAGCAGCCAAGATTGGGCGGGGAACACTGAAGCTTTCTTT.

V and J are TRBV29-1 and TRBJ2-1, with a tentative D call TRBD1 (5 bases). The V gene's germline CDR1 is SQVTM and CDR2 ANQGSEA. The length of the CDR3 is 12 residues. V was cut by 5 bases and J by 3 bases, with 8 bases left in between. The CDR3, as DNA: TGCAGCGTTTTAAGGGGCTACAATGAGCAGTTCTTC. It codes for CSVLRGYNEQFF.

V is TRBV9 and J is TRBJ2-1, with D perhaps TRBD2 (8 bases). V was clipped by 3 bases and J by 5 bases, with 15 bases between them. The length of the CDR3 is 15 residues. The germline CDR1 and CDR2 sequences are SGDLS and YYNGEE. In DNA, the CDR3 is TGTGCCAGCAGCGATGGGACTAGGGGGCACAATGAGCAGTTCTTC. Its translation is CASSDGTRGHNEQFF.

The rearrangement uses TRBV25-1 and TRBJ1-1; 7 bases align to TRBD1. CDR1 and CDR2 (germline): MGHDK, SYGVNS. Germline trimming cut 7 bases from V and 1 base from J; bases unmatched to any gene: 9. This CDR3 contains 15 residues. CDR3 coding DNA: TGTGCCAGCATGGGACTTAGGACAGGGAACACTGAAGCTTTCTTT. It encodes CASMGLRTGNTEAFF.

The CDR3 region has the DNA TGTGCCAGCAGTCCAGGGCCGGCTGCCCAAGAGACCCAGTACTTC. Protein sequence: CASSPGPAAQETQYF. The V call is TRBV5-6, the J call TRBJ2-5, with D maybe TRBD1 (5 bases). Trimming took off 5 bases at V and 1 base at J, with 15 bases between the two ends. Germline values: CDR1 SGHDT, CDR2 YYEEEE. The CDR3 consists of 15 residues.

The chain couples TRBV5-4 to TRBJ2-1, with 7 bases fitting TRBD1. The CDR3 is 14 amino acids. CDR1 and CDR2 from the germline V gene are SGHNT and YYREEE (reference sequence). V dropped 3 bases and J dropped 5; count of bases not matched to a gene: 5. The CDR3 here is CASSSRTGHNEQFF. The DNA for the CDR3 is TGTGCCAGCAGCTCGAGGACAGGACACAATGAGCAGTTCTTC.

The CDR3 bases are TGCGCCAGCAGCCAAGACGATAGCCCCCCGACAGCCAAAAACATTCAGTACTTC. This sequence encodes CASSQDDSPPTAKNIQYF. The chain combines TRBV4-1 with TRBJ2-4; D is undetermined. V dropped 0 bases and J dropped 0 bases, with 15 bases sitting between them. This CDR3 spans 18 amino acids. CDR1 MGHRA and CDR2 YSYEKL come from the germline V gene.

J is TRBJ1-5 and V is TRBV18; D unresolved. The CDR3 consists of 14 residues. The V end lost 5 bases, the J end lost 4 bases, and 12 bases lay between the germline ends. From germline, CDR1 is KGHSH and CDR2 LQKENI. CDR3 nucleotides: TGTGCCAGCTCAGAGCAGAGCGGGAATCAGCCCCAGCATTTT. Translated: CASSEQSGNQPQHF. Full variable domain (missing parts from reference TRBV18 and TRBJ1-5): NAGVMQNPRHLVRRRGQEARLRCSPMKGHSHVYWYRQLPEEGLKFMVYLQKENIIDESGMPKERFSAEFPKEGPSILRIQQVVRGDSAAYFCASSEQSGNQPQHFGDGTRLSIL.

This chain joins TRBV5-4 and TRBJ1-1; weak D call: TRBD1 (6 bases). V lost 0 bases and J 1 base, leaving 7 bases between the germline ends. The germline gives CDR1 SGHNT, CDR2 YYREEE (reference sequence). This CDR3 region has 14 residues. The CDR3 here is CASSLGGQNTEAFF. The DNA for the CDR3 is TGTGCCAGCAGCTTGGGGGGACAGAACACTGAAGCTTTCTTT.

The chain couples TRBV7-2 to TRBJ2-1, with 7 positions matching TRBD2. The CDR3 extends over 12 amino acids. The V gene's germline CDR1 is SGHTA and CDR2 FQGNSA. Germline trimming cut 5 bases from V and 11 bases from J; bases unmatched to any gene: 6. In nucleotides, the CDR3 is TGTGCCAGCAGCCCCGCCGGGACTAAGCAGTTCTTC. Translation: CASSPAGTKQFF.

This chain joins TRBV19 and TRBJ2-2; unclear D gene. The CDR3 loop spans 17 amino acids. CDR1 and CDR2 (germline): LNHDA, SQIVND (reference sequence). Trimming stripped 2 bases from V and 3 bases from J, with 16 bases between. CDR3 residues: CASSIKAHFLYTGELFF. The CDR3 coding sequence is TGTGCCAGTAGTATAAAGGCTCACTTTCTTTACACCGGGGAGCTGTTTTTT.